The clone carrying this TCR beta chain was counted a single time. Its antigen is not identified. This table comes from immunoSEQ multiplex PCR, and its TCRdb copy is limited to in-frame clones, with some not included. The table shows about 130,000 clones, with 91% occurring only once. This sample is drawn from a study of T cell responses to AZD1222 COVID-19 vaccine. The study, taken as a whole, reports: At 160-218 and 743-854, vaccine-associated CD4 TCRs were dominant, and they spanned spike. A reported finding is that nearly half of spike-specific TCRs target unmutated variant regions.

Trimming pared 0 bases from V and 2 bases from J, leaving 10 bases between. The germline CDR1 and CDR2 sequences are GTSNPN and SVGIG (reference sequence). The CDR3 has 15 amino acids. This TCR came from an adult who received the AZD1222 COVID-19 vaccine. The chain recombines TRBV30 with TRBJ2-2, with D possibly TRBD1 on 6 matching bases. The sample here was peripheral blood, taken 28 days after the second AZD1222 dose. CDR3 residues: CAWSVQDRNTGELFF. The CDR3 DNA reads as TGTGCCTGGAGTGTACAGGACAGAAACACCGGGGAGCTGTTTTTT.